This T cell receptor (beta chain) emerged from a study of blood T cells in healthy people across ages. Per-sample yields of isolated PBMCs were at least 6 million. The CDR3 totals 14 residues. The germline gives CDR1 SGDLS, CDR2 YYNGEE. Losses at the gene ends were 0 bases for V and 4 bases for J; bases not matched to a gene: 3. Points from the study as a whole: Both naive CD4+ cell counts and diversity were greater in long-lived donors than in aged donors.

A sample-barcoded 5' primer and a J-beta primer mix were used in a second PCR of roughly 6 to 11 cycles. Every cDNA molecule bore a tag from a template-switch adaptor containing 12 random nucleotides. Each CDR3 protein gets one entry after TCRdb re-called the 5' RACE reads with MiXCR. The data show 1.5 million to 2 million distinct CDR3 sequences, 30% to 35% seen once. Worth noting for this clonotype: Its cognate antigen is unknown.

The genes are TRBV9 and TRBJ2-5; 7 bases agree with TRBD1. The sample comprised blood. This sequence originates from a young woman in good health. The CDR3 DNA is TGTGCCAGCAGCGTAGAGAACAGGGGAGAGACCCAGTACTTC. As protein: CASSVENRGETQYF.